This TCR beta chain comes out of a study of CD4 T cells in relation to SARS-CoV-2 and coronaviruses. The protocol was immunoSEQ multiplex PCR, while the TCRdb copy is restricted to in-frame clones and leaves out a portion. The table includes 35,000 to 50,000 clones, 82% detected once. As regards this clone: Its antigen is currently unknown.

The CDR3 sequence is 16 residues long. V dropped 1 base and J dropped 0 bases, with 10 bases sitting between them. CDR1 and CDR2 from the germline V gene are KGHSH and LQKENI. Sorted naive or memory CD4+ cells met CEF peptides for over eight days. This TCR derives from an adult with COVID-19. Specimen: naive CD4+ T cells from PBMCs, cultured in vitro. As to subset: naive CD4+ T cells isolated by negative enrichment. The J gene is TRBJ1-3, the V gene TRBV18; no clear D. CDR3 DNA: TGTGCCAGCTCACCACGGACGGGCAACTCTGGAAACACCATATATTTT. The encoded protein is CASSPRTGNSGNTIYF.